The source of this TCR beta chain is a study of multiple sclerosis patients with progressive multifocal leukoencephalopathy. General study results and limits: In most PML patients, TRB repertoires appeared less diverse by entropy. Whether JC virus or general immunocompromise explains the findings remained unclear.

Specified time point: time of PML onset. All PML patients were female, and all patients had earlier interferon beta. The CDR3 is 13 residues long. V gave up 1 base and J gave up 7 bases, with 12 bases separating them. Germline assignment: CDR1 SGHDT and CDR2 YYEEEE. On this clone itself: No antigen is known for it.

Clones were read by immunoSEQ multiplex PCR, and TCRdb kept only the in-frame ones, dropping some. The sample records some 28,000 clones, 85% to 90% being singletons. The V call is TRBV5-6, the J call TRBJ2-7, with a possible D match to TRBD2 (5 bases). Source: PBMCs, taken from a patient treated with natalizumab. This clonotype was sampled from a woman aged 25 to 39 with progressive multifocal leukoencephalopathy. Here the CDR3 DNA reads TGTGCCAGCAGCTTGCTATTGGGCGGGGAGCAGTACTTC. Translated, it gives CASSLLLGGEQYF.